This T cell receptor (beta chain) appears in the sequencing data of a study of cytomegalovirus exposure and HLA in healthy donors. As concerns this clone: Its antigen is unidentified.

Study-wide results and limits: The study put some 150 TCR beta chains on its list as cytomegalovirus-associated. Across donors, sequencing depth was assumed by presence/absence analyses to be roughly uniform.

PCR was performed using 60 Vbeta and 13 Jbeta primers. Produced via immunoSEQ multiplex PCR; TCRdb's table is partial and in-frame only. The table records 150,000 to 200,000 clones, roughly 81% of them present only once. Trimming at V came to 0 bases and at J to 7 bases, leaving 12 bases not matched to a gene. Germline lookup yields CDR1 SGHTS and CDR2 YDEGEE. This CDR3 has 18 residues. V usage is TRBV5-8 and J usage is TRBJ2-1; TRBD2 agrees at 11 bases. This receptor was obtained from a woman between 50 and 59 years old in good health and CMV-seronegative. The sample consisted of PBMCs. CDR3 sequence reads: CASSLANLAGGLLNEQFF. The CDR3 DNA reads TGTGCCAGCAGCTTGGCCAACCTAGCGGGAGGATTGTTGAATGAGCAGTTCTTC.